A selection of T cell receptor beta chains follows, all from one sample in a study of blood T cell repertoires in COVID-19. TCRdb's copy holds only in-frame clones and misses some; the assay was immunoSEQ multiplex PCR. Seen here are around 240,000 clones, about 85% observed once, and the top ten hold 0.85% to 1%. Source material: peripheral blood. Receptors were obtained from a middle-aged man with acute or convalescent COVID-19. CDR3s include the opening cysteine and the closing phenylalanine or tryptophan. The D gene is left open where the match is weak. Expanded clones are given a class, and other clones once, few, many or no size at all.

-	TRBJ2-3	TRBV30	TRBD2	CAWRKIAGSSTDTQYF	TGTGCCTGGAGGAAGATAGCGGGGTCTAGCACAGATACGCAGTATTTT
-	TRBJ2-1	TRBV9	TRBD2	CASSVDLSGRYNEQFF	TGTGCCAGCAGCGTAGATCTTAGCGGGCGTTACAATGAGCAGTTCTTC
-	TRBJ1-2	TRBV10-3	TRBD1	CAINTDRLGDYGYTF	TGTGCCATCAATACGGACAGGCTCGGGGACTATGGCTACACCTTC
few	TRBJ1-5	TRBV28	TRBD1	CASSFRQGAQPQHF	TGTGCCAGCAGTTTCCGCCAGGGGGCTCAGCCCCAGCATTTT
-	TRBJ1-4	TRBV3-1/TRBV3-2	-	CASSQGGSLGTNEKLFF	TGTGCCAGCAGCCAAGGGGGCTCACTGGGGACTAATGAAAAACTGTTTTTT
-	TRBJ1-2	TRBV19	-	CASSITGDRGTRYGYTF	TGTGCCAGTAGTATCACCGGGGACCGGGGGACCCGCTATGGCTACACCTTC
-	TRBJ1-3	TRBV3-1/TRBV3-2	-	CASSQVAGGNTIYF	TGTGCCAGCAGCCAAGTGGCAGGCGGAAACACCATATATTTT
-	TRBJ2-7	TRBV2	TRBD1	CASRTGGSSYEQYF	TGTGCCAGTAGAACAGGGGGGTCCTCCTACGAGCAGTACTTC
-	TRBJ1-1	TRBV28	TRBD1	CASSLTGERAEAFF	TGTGCCAGCAGCCTGACAGGGGAAAGGGCTGAAGCTTTCTTT
once	TRBJ1-1	TRBV6-5	TRBD1	CASSLRGLGTEAFF	TGTGCCAGCAGCCTCAGGGGGCTGGGCACTGAAGCTTTCTTT
-	TRBJ2-1	TRBV3-1/TRBV3-2	-	CASSLRGSGEQFF	TGTGCCAGCAGCCTCAGGGGTTCGGGTGAGCAGTTCTTC
-	TRBJ1-1	TRBV2	-	CASSGAKRGTEAFF	TGTGCCAGCAGTGGAGCCAAACGGGGCACTGAAGCTTTCTTT
-	TRBJ2-2	TRBV10-3	TRBD1	CAIAVKGQDTGELFF	TGTGCCATCGCTGTGAAGGGACAGGACACCGGGGAGCTGTTTTTT
-	TRBJ2-7	TRBV9	-	CASSVAGPEGEQYF	TGTGCCAGCAGCGTAGCTGGACCGGAGGGCGAGCAGTACTTC
-	TRBJ1-5	TRBV7-9	-	CASSFIRQATLKQPQHF	TGTGCCAGCAGCTTTATTCGACAGGCAACCCTTAAGCAGCCCCAGCATTTT
-	TRBJ1-2	TRBV30	-	CAWVEIYGYTF	TGTGCCTGGGTGGAGATCTATGGCTACACCTTC
-	TRBJ1-5	TRBV27	-	CASSLWPGRGQPQHF	TGTGCCAGCAGTTTATGGCCGGGTAGGGGTCAGCCCCAGCATTTT
-	TRBJ1-2	TRBV5-1	-	CASSLAPTNYGYTF	TGCGCCAGCAGCTTGGCCCCTACTAACTATGGCTACACCTTC
-	TRBJ1-2	TRBV19	-	CASSMGGGNLGYTF	TGTGCCAGTAGTATGGGAGGAGGGAATCTTGGCTACACCTTC
many	TRBJ2-7	TRBV5-6	TRBD1	CASSLPGQGVGEQYF	TGTGCCAGCAGCTTACCGGGACAGGGAGTCGGCGAGCAGTACTTC
-	TRBJ1-1	TRBV30	TRBD1	CAWSDRGNEAFF	TGTGCCTGGAGTGACAGGGGGAATGAAGCTTTCTTT
-	TRBJ2-7	TRBV7-9	-	CASGHPNGAEQYF	TGTGCCAGTGGCCATCCCAACGGAGCCGAGCAGTACTTC
-	TRBJ2-2	TRBV18	-	CASSPPGYRAPRNTGELFF	TGTGCCAGCTCACCACCGGGCTACAGGGCTCCGAGGAACACCGGGGAGCTGTTTTTT
few	TRBJ1-1	TRBV30	TRBD1	CAWSPTGQGYTEAFF	TGTGCCTGGAGTCCCACGGGACAGGGTTACACTGAAGCTTTCTTT
-	TRBJ2-7	TRBV18	-	CASSPPWTDAYEQYF	TGTGCCAGCTCACCACCGTGGACAGACGCCTACGAGCAGTACTTC
-	TRBJ2-5	TRBV7-3	TRBD1	CASSQGQGGKTQYF	TGTGCCAGCAGTCAAGGACAGGGCGGGAAGACCCAGTACTTC
once	TRBJ1-2	TRBV5-4	-	CASSLVGAGDGYTF	TGTGCCAGCAGCTTGGTGGGTGCGGGGGATGGCTACACCTTC
-	TRBJ1-1	TRBV5-1	-	CASSLEEHTEAFF	TGCGCCAGCAGCTTGGAAGAGCACACTGAAGCTTTCTTT
once	TRBJ2-1	TRBV4-2	TRBD2	CASSQEVLAESPEQFF	TGTGCCAGCAGCCAAGAAGTGCTAGCGGAGAGCCCCGAGCAGTTCTTC
-	TRBJ1-6	TRBV9	-	CASSDGGFNSPLHF	TGTGCCAGCAGCGATGGCGGATTTAATTCACCCCTCCACTTT
-	TRBJ2-3	TRBV7-6	TRBD1	CASSLEQGGTDTQYF	TGTGCCAGCAGCTTAGAACAGGGGGGAACAGATACGCAGTATTTT
-	TRBJ2-3	TRBV6-6	TRBD2	CASSLQRGGTDTQYF	TGTGCCAGCAGCCTCCAGCGGGGGGGCACAGATACGCAGTATTTT
few	TRBJ1-1	TRBV14	TRBD1	CASSHQGAGTEAFF	TGTGCCAGCAGCCACCAGGGGGCAGGGACTGAAGCTTTCTTT
-	TRBJ2-7	TRBV6-5	TRBD2	CASSLKTSGTYEQYF	TGTGCCAGCAGTTTGAAAACTAGCGGAACCTACGAGCAGTACTTC
-	TRBJ2-2	TRBV2	-	CASTGQLNTGELFF	TGTGCCAGCACCGGACAACTGAACACCGGGGAGCTGTTTTTT
-	TRBJ2-2	TRBV9	-	CASSVAQGIGELFF	TGTGCCAGCAGCGTAGCACAGGGAATCGGGGAGCTGTTTTTT